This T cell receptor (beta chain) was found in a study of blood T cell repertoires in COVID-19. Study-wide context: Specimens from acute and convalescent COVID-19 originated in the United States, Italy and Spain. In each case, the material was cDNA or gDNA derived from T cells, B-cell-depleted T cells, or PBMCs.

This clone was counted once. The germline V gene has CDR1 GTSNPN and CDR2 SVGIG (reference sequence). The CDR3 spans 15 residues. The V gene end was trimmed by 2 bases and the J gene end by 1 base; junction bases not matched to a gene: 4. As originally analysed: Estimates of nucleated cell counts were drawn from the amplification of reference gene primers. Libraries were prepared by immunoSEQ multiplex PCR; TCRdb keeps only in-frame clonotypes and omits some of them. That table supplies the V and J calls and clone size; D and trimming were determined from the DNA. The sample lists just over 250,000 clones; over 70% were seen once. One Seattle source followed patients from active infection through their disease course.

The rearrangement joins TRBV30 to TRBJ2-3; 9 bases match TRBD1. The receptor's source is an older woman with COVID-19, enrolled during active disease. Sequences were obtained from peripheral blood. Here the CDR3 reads CAWSRTGEGTDTQYF. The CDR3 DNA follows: TGTGCCTGGAGTAGGACAGGGGAGGGCACAGATACGCAGTATTTT.